The TCR beta chain under discussion was sequenced for a study of CD8+ T cells in alopecia areata. This clone was detected only once. The antigen is unknown. Alopecia areata patients provided lesional scalp punch biopsies and peripheral blood. Regarding the study as a whole: Higher clonality and more expanded CD8+ clones appeared in lesional than normal scalp. Scalp samples also contribute reads from the resident alphabeta T cells found in normal skin.

Investigators isolated RNA and reverse transcribed it into cDNA to act as the sequencing template. Clones were read by immunoSEQ multiplex PCR, and TCRdb kept only the in-frame ones, dropping some. The table includes approximately 150,000 clones, roughly 50% detected once. Looked up from germline, CDR1 is SGHTA and CDR2 is FQGTGA. The CDR3 consists of 16 residues. V was clipped by 1 base and J by 0 bases; unmatched bases: 4. Input material: CD4+ T cells sorted from blood. The chain carries TRBV7-3 and TRBJ2-3; TRBD2 matches 7 bases. The sequence was collected from a human donor with alopecia areata. The CDR3 sequence is CASSLSRAGSTDTQYF. CDR3 nucleotides: TGTGCCAGCAGCTTAAGTAGAGCGGGGAGCACAGATACGCAGTATTTT.